The text below deals with one TCR beta chain. The target of this receptor is not known. Base-call qualities are not available, and no considerably larger clone is one nucleotide away. The cysteine opens and the phenylalanine closes a CDR3 of 15 amino acids. Only CDR3 DNA is held: 45 bases, read in frame from base 1. CDR1 and CDR2 (SGHDN, FVKESK) derive from the germline V gene. V is shortened by 3 bases, J by 5 bases, and the region joining them spans 16 bases. This sample was included in a study of tumour-infiltrating T cells in Burkitt lymphoma (dated by TCRdb to 2020 to 2022). Context from the whole study: Clinical outcome was correlated with TCR repertoire data, and overall and progression-free survival were found to be predicted by productive clonality independently of established prognosticators, including age at diagnosis.

The receptor library was made with the immunoSEQ multiplex PCR assay. This immuneACCESS table, as held by TCRdb, lists in-frame sequences with V and J called but not all clones. Of the missing ones, under half trace to an unresolved V gene in checked studies; the others have no known cause. The sample table records about 13,000 clones; 85% of these occur just once. Roughly 1.5% of the sample belongs to the ten largest clones. The TCR comes from a human donor with diffuse large B-cell lymphoma. This chain is built from TRBV14 and TRBJ1-1; possibly the D gene is TRBD1, per 6 matching bases. Sequenced: tumor tissue. DNA sequence: TGTGCCAGCAGCCAGATACAGGGCCCAGGAACTGAAGCTTTCTTT. Its coded protein is CASSQIQGPGTEAFF.